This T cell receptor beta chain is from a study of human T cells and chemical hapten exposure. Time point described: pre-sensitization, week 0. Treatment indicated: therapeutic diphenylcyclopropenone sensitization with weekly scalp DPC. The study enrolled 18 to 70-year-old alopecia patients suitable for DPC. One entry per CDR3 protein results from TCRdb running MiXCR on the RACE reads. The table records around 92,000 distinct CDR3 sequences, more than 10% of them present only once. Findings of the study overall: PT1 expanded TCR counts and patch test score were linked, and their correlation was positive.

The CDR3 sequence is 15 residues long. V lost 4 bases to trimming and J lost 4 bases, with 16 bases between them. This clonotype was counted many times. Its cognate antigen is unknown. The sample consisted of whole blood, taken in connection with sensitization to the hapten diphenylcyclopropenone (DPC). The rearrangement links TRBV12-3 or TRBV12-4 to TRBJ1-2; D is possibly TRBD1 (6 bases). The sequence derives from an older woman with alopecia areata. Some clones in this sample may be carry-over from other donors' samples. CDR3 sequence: CASSYRASGGYGYTF. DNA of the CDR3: TGTGCCAGCAGTTACAGGGCCTCCGGCGGCTATGGCTACACCTTC.